This T cell receptor beta chain was identified during a study of beta chain features in type 1 diabetes (dated by TCRdb to 2016 to 2018). As for the study more broadly: No differences in mean age, gender distribution, total cell number or subset yield were found between patients and healthy donors. A total of under 140,000,000 sorted cells were examined across all samples, and the number of cells per subset was strongly correlated with RNA yield. The study compared TCRB repertoires of sorted circulating CD4+ T cell subsets between recently diagnosed type 1 diabetes patients and matched healthy donors. Naive and central memory subsets were obtained from all 30 or so donors, but regulatory and stem cell-like memory subsets were isolated from only 8 patients and about 8 healthy donors.

General findings and caveats noted by the study authors: A moderate but significant shortening of TCRB CDR3 length was observed in type 1 diabetes patients in all four CD4+ subsets. Naive, central memory and regulatory TCRB repertoires appeared more similar among patients than among healthy donors. Because cDNA was sequenced instead of genomic DNA, activated cells with high expression could be over-represented, although the groups did not differ in activation or CD3 levels. Because small numbers of individuals were included in the HLA sub-analyses, any influence of HLA type on TCRB rearrangement was left unresolved. At VDJ recombination sites, patients with type 1 diabetes made fewer insertions and deleted more nucleotides, a pattern implying thymic rearrangement abnormalities. PCR may preferentially amplify shorter templates, but because patient and control samples were amplified and corrected together, any resulting skew would affect both groups equally.

This clone was counted only a few times. Its antigen remains undetermined. Base qualities are not recorded, but no much larger clone differs from it by a single base. The germline V gene (reference sequence) sets CDR1 to DFQATT and CDR2 to SNEGSKA. The CDR3, cysteine through phenylalanine, is 11 amino acids long. Of all the DNA, just the CDR3 is kept, 33 bases in frame from base 1. Trimming costs V 5 bases and J 10 bases, and their ends lie 12 bases apart. Each donor gave one peripheral blood draw, roughly 120 mL on average, collected into heparinised tubes. Using a panel that included CD45RO, CCR7, CD25, CD127, CD95 and CD27, naive, central memory, regulatory and stem cell-like memory CD4+ T cells were sorted on a BD FACSAria II. Every sorted population had a purity above 95%. PBMCs were isolated immediately by Lymphoprep density gradient centrifugation and stained directly without culture. So that batch effects would be minimized, each experiment stained and sorted samples in pairs, pairing one healthy donor with one patient.

The entire isolated RNA was reverse transcribed using the High Capacity cDNA Reverse Transcription Kit, and thus expressed TCRB transcripts were sequenced. Naive, central memory and regulatory T cell samples underwent deep immunoSEQ sequencing, averaging roughly 3.5 million total reads per sample. Sorted cells were lysed in RLT buffer, and RNA was extracted using DNase-treated RNeasy Micro or Mini kits according to cell number. To prevent cross-contamination, every cell subset was processed on its own, while patient and healthy donor samples were processed together. The immunoSEQ multiplex PCR was used to amplify TCRB sequences from cDNA, generating 87-bp fragments that spanned the CDR3 region. The amplicons were sequenced using the Illumina HiSeq platform. The original pipeline was this. PCR bias was corrected computationally using synthetic template baselines, and reads within Hamming distance 2 were collapsed, with unmergeable singletons discarded. Reads were aligned against IMGT to assign V, D and J genes, CDR3 length and insertions or deletions at six rearrangement sites. Clonotype counts were normalized to sorted cell number within each subset before computing true diversity and Gini coefficients with the tcR R package. The overlap coefficient, calculated on TCRB nucleotide sequences, was used to quantify repertoire sharing. TCRdb took this table from immuneACCESS and kept in-frame rearrangements with V and J called. Such tables lack part of the clones; where checked against another copy, unresolved V genes explain under half of the gap, and the rest is unexplained. V and J calls and clone size are copied from that table; D and trimming were computed from the DNA. The sample profile shows 150,000 to 200,000 clones; less than 9.5% of them were found once. The ten largest account for about 2.1% of the sample.

Sequencing was performed on central memory CD4+ T cells from blood. This chain is built from TRBV20-1 and TRBJ2-1; a tentative D match to TRBD1 spans 6 bases. The sequence came from a woman aged 18-29 years in good health. CDR3 loop: CSAWGRREQFF. The DNA sequence follows: TGCAGTGCTTGGGGGCGCAGAGAGCAGTTCTTC.